A selection of T cell receptor beta chains follows, all from one sample in a study of blood T cell repertoires in COVID-19. The repertoire was sequenced with immunoSEQ multiplex PCR; TCRdb's copy has only in-frame clones and lacks some. The table has about 76,000 clones, 86% seen once. The sequencing sample was made of peripheral blood. The receptors come from a human donor in a cohort sampled during active COVID-19. Each CDR3 is given with its conserved first and last residue.

TRBV2 13 CASSEAEGEKLFF
TRBV4-2 15 CASSQDTGASQPQHF
TRBV27 16 CASRGLAGGSTDTQYF
TRBV10-3 11 CATRRGEKLFF
TRBV30 15 CAWSVLAVSTDTQYF
TRBV3-1/TRBV3-2 16 CASSQAVERGLGEQYF
TRBV5-1 16 CASSSGTSGGPYEQYF
TRBV5-1 15 CASSGTGLISYEQYF
TRBV27 16 CASRNLDRTAGHGYTF
TRBV28 15 CASIPQGNSGNTIYF
TRBV10-1 14 CASSEGGRAETQYF
TRBV7-8 14 CASSPDRVEGEAFF
TRBV12-5 14 CASGVERGAYEQYF
TRBV14 18 CASSQPGLAGLRTDTQYF
TRBV5-6 16 CASSLPGTGALDEQFF
TRBV4-1 15 CASSQEKGAGNTIYF
TRBV18 14 CASSLIDSSYEQYF
TRBV10-3 15 CAISPQGYAYNEQFF
TRBV10-2 16 CASSESGVALRREQYF
TRBV5-1 13 CASSAGQYTEAFF
TRBV5-4 16 CASSFLFRGGGAEAFF
TRBV28 16 CASSLGTGGSRETQYF
TRBV10-3 16 CATHGGSINSNQPQHF
TRBV5-1 15 CASRETADSYNEQFF
TRBV6-2/TRBV6-3 14 CASSYQSPTREQFF
TRBV30 14 CAWAAGRGGNEQFF
TRBV6-5 15 CASSRSSGRAGELFF
TRBV18 14 CASSLRTDNSPLHF
TRBV2 15 CASTTIVVGGAGYTF
TRBV28 19 CASSFHLRLSGRLYNEQFF
TRBV7-9 16 CASSPFALAGDGELFF
TRBV24-1 17 CATSDPTSGRAGNEQFF
TRBV19 14 CASTPGQGQETQYF